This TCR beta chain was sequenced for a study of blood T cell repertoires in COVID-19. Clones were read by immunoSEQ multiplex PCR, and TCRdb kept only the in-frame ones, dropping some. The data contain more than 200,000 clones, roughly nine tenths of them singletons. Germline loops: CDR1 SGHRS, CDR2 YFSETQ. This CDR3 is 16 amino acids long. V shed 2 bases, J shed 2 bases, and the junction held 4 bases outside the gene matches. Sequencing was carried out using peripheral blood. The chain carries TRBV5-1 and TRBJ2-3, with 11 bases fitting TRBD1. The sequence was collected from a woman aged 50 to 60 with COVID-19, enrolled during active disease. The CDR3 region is CASSFRTGGNTDTQYF. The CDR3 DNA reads TGCGCCAGCAGCTTCCGGACAGGGGGCAACACAGATACGCAGTATTTT. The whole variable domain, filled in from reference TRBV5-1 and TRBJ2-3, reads KAGVTQTPRYLIKTRGQQVTLSCSPISGHRSVSWYQQTPGQGLQFLFEYFSETQRNKGNFPGRFSGRQFSNSRSEMNVSTLELGDSALYLCASSFRTGGNTDTQYFGPGTRLTVL.